This T cell receptor (beta chain) was observed in a study of STAT5B mutations in CD4+ large granular lymphocyte leukemia (dated by TCRdb to between 2021 and 2023). Turning to the overall study: Among the healthy controls, the CDR3 'QG' motif was associated with a particular HLA allele. The purity of purified fractions was confirmed by flow cytometry on FACSCanto II or FACSVerse to exceed 95% among lymphocytes. The study compared the TCRbeta repertoires of patients with CD4+ T-cell large granular lymphocyte leukemia against those of healthy blood donors. What the research found in general, with its limitations: Enrichment of TRBV06-family usage was observed among the top patient clones (8/27) relative to healthy controls (2/35). Compared with healthy CD4+ repertoires, CD4-sorted patient repertoires appeared more clonal, and this difference remained even after the putative leukemic clones were removed. Main leukemic clonotypes were private to each patient, although less than 30% of the main leukemic clonotypes were found at low frequency in the non-leukemic repertoires of other patients. The data were not HLA-matched, and the higher clonality in CD4+ T-LGLL than in CD8+ T-LGLL could be due to the relatively small sample size.

Trimmed from V: 1 base; trimmed from J: 0 bases; junction bases lacking a gene match: 13. For CDR1 and CDR2, the germline V gene (reference sequence) lists LNHNV and YYDKDF. The cysteine opens and the phenylalanine closes a CDR3 of 20 amino acids. Left in the record is the CDR3 DNA by itself, 60 bases read in frame from the first base. TCRbeta rearrangements were sequenced from genomic DNA using the immunoSEQ assay at survey resolution. Regarding the original processing steps: In the TCR sequencing data, the lowest productive clonotype frequency that could be detected was 2.59 x 10-5. Only productive TCRbeta rearrangements, defined as complete and in-frame sequences, were included in the analyses. Sample clonality was computed as Simpson clonality in the immunoSEQ Analyzer version 3.0. Clones were categorized by frequency as very rare, small, medium, large (1-20%) or hyperexpanded (>20%). Generation probabilities were estimated with OLGA 1.2.3, V-gene circos plots were made with VDJtools, specificities were searched in VDJdb, and CDR3 motifs were identified with GLIPH. The source is immuneACCESS, and TCRdb retained only in-frame sequences with V and J called. Part of the clones is not carried over; for the studies checked, unresolved V genes explain less than half of this, and the remainder is unexplained. Clone size and the V and J calls come from that table; the DNA yielded D and trimming. A total of 23,000 or so clones appear in this sample, 55% to 75% of them only once. Clones ranked in the top ten supply approximately 0.65% of the sample.

Notes on this clone: Which antigen it targets is not known. Base qualities are not recorded, but no much larger clone differs from it by a single base.

The healthy control group was made up of approximately 40 blood donors, and the Finnish Red Cross blood service supplied their buffy coats. All TCR-sequenced material derived from peripheral blood: patient blood samples and healthy donor buffy coats. Peripheral blood mononuclear cells were isolated by Ficoll-Hypaque gradient centrifugation. For the healthy controls, CD4+ cells were obtained from buffy coats by magnetic purification. Genomic DNA was extracted using the Gentra Puregene Cell and Tissue kit, and a Qubit 2.0 fluorometer was used to quantify it. The sequence derives from a human donor in good health. Rearrangement joined TRBV15 to TRBJ1-3; 9 junctional bases match TRBD1. Specimen: CD4+ T cells from blood buffy coats. In nucleotide form, the sequence is TGTGCCACCAGCAGAGGAGGAGCTTTTGACAGGGGGTTCTCTGGAAACACCATATATTTT. Translated, this is CATSRGGAFDRGFSGNTIYF.